This T cell receptor (beta chain) was sequenced during a study of blood T cell repertoires in COVID-19 (dated by TCRdb to between 2020 and 2021). For the wider study: The collaborator samples originated in the United States, Italy and Spain and spanned the acute and convalescent phases of COVID-19. The prospective study material was composed of cDNA or gDNA derived from T cells, B-cell-depleted T cells, or PBMCs. The dataset comprised deeply sampled blood TCRbeta repertoires from subjects exposed to, actively infected with, or recovered from COVID-19. The repertoires were released in a freely available public database meant as a resource for research on the immune response to SARS-CoV-2. Samples were obtained from the ongoing ImmuneRACE study (first 160 participants) and from about 1,300 subjects provided by 6 global collaborators. A de-identified subject ID, COVID-19 status, age in years and sex were almost always included in the sample metadata. Where available, HLA class I and class II types were obtained from metadata supplied by the sample provider rather than from assay-based typing. Overall study outcomes, separate from this receptor: How much clinical and demographic metadata was included differed by source and by participant, and the metadata was provided uncurated.

The collaborating institutions used their own protocols to collect whole blood in K2EDTA tubes. For TCRbeta analysis, collaborator samples were shipped as frozen whole blood, as isolated PBMCs, or as DNA extracted from either sample type. The CDR3 has 11 amino acids, counting the end cysteine and phenylalanine. The DNA shown is the 33-base CDR3, in frame from base 1. The V end loses 6 bases and the J end loses 6 bases, and a stretch of 7 bases separates them. For CDR1 and CDR2, the germline V gene (reference sequence) lists PRHDT and FYEKMQ. Comment on this clone: No cognate antigen has been identified for it. The sample holds no much larger clone one base away, and base qualities are not on file.

The immunoSEQ Assay, a bias-controlled multiplex PCR, was used to amplify TCRbeta CDR3 regions from genomic DNA. The paper's data handling went like this. Within the assay, amplification of reference gene primers was used to estimate how many nucleated cells each sample contained. To quantify the absolute abundance of each unique TCRbeta CDR3 rearrangement, sequence reads were collapsed and filtered. For each sample, productive Simpson clonality was calculated by taking the square root of Simpson's diversity index across productive rearrangements. This immuneACCESS table, as held by TCRdb, lists in-frame sequences with V and J called but not all clones. Of the missing ones, under half trace to an unresolved V gene in checked studies; the others have no known cause. That table is the source of V, J and clone size, and D and trimming were worked out from the DNA. The sample contains 75,000 to 90,000 clones, 90% to 95% of them found a single time. The top ten clonotypes cover around 5.8% of the sample.

The chain employs TRBV13 and TRBJ2-3, with the D gene uncertain. The sequence came from a human donor in a cohort sampled during active COVID-19. Input material: peripheral blood. The CDR3 region has the sequence CASRSADTQYF. The DNA sequence follows: TGTGCCAGCAGGTCCGCGGATACGCAGTATTTT.